What follows describes a single T cell receptor beta chain. As yet, its antigen is unknown. This record belongs to a study of vaccination and CD4 T cells after COVID-19. Across the whole study: Convalescent donors: six male, four female; seven Caucasian, two Asian, one multiracial, two Hispanic. Whole-study results and caveats: Spike mono-reactivity was evident in 304 of the 307 vaccine-specific clones derived from convalescent patients.

Sample treatment: roughly 10-day PBMC culture with coronavirus spike peptide pools or control peptides (ViraFEST assay). Germline loops: CDR1 DFQATT, CDR2 SNEGSKA (reference sequence). V lost 2 bases to trimming and J lost 7 bases, with 6 bases between them. The length of the CDR3 is 12 residues. Oncomine TCR Beta short-read sequencing was applied to DNA from cultured CD4+ T cells. From the PCR reads, TCRdb called clonotypes with MiXCR, one entry per CDR3 protein. The sample consists of around 14,000 distinct CDR3 sequences, 53% of them appearing once. The rearrangement uses TRBV20-1 and TRBJ1-6; no firm D call. The sequence was obtained from a human donor who had recovered from COVID-19. Sequences were obtained from CD4+ T cells from blood, cultured in vitro. CDR3 protein: CSARKANSPLHF. The CDR3 coding sequence is TGCAGTGCTAGAAAAGCGAATTCACCCCTCCACTTT.